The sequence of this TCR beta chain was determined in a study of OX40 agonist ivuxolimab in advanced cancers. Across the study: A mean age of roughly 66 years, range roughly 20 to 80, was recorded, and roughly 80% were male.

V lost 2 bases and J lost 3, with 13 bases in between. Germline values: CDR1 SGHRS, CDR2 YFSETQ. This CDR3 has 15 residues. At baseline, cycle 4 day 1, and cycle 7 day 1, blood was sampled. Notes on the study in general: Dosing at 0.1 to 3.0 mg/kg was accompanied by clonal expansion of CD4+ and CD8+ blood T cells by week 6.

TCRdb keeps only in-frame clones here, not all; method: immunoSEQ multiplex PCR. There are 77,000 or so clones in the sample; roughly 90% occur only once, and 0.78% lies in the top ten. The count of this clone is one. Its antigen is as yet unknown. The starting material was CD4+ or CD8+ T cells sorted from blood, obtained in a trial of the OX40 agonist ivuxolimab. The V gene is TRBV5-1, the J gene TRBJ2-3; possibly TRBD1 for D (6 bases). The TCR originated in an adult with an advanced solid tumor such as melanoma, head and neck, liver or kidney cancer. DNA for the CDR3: TGCGCCAGCAGCTTTACAGGGACGGGTACAGATACGCAGTATTTT. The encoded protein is CASSFTGTGTDTQYF.